One and the same sample provided the 7 T cell receptor beta chains below, sequenced in a study of blood T cell repertoires in COVID-19. Sequencing used immunoSEQ multiplex PCR; TCRdb keeps in-frame clones, though not all of them. Here the sample spans about 180,000 clones, roughly nine tenths being singletons. The sequencing input was peripheral blood. All receptors derive from a man between 65 and 80 years old with active or convalescent COVID-19.

V usage is TRBV20-1 and J usage is TRBJ1-1; D gene ambiguous. The CDR3 contains 11 residues. Germline-derived CDR1 and CDR2 are DFQATT and SNEGSKA (reference sequence). Deletions cut 1 base from V and 6 bases from J, with 6 bases between. The CDR3 sequence: CSARGRAEAFF. CDR3 nucleotide sequence: TGCAGTGCTAGAGGGAGAGCTGAAGCTTTCTTT.

The chain couples TRBV2 to TRBJ1-2; no clear D gene. Germline V gene lookup returns CDR1 SNHLY and CDR2 FYNNEI. The CDR3 extends over 10 amino acids. Trimming pared 8 bases from V and 7 bases from J, leaving 8 bases between. CDR3 DNA sequence: TGTGCCAGCTTAGCCATTGGCTACACCTTC. Translating it yields CASLAIGYTF.

The chain couples TRBV10-2 to TRBJ1-3; no clear D. This CDR3 region has 14 residues. Germline assignment: CDR1 WSHSY and CDR2 SAAADI. V was trimmed by 5 bases and J by 0 bases, leaving 8 bases between them. The CDR3 nucleotides read TGCGCCAGCAGTATGGGAGCCTCTGGAAACACCATATATTTT. This encodes CASSMGASGNTIYF.

The V and J genes are TRBV19 and TRBJ1-5; 8 bases align to TRBD1. CDR3 length: 13 amino acids. Germline CDR1 LNHDA, CDR2 SQIVND (reference sequence). V lost 9 bases and J lost 3; bases outside the gene matches: 4. The CDR3 bases are TGTGCCAGCCAGACAGGGGTCAATCAGCCCCAGCATTTT. This encodes CASQTGVNQPQHF.

V usage is TRBV24-1 and J usage is TRBJ2-5, with TRBD2 matching 13 bases. V trimming: 3 bases; J trimming: 1 base; junction bases outside the gene matches: 7. Germline CDR1 and CDR2: KGHDR and SFDVKD. The CDR3 runs 18 residues. This chain's CDR3 is CATSDTPGTSGAQETQYF. CDR3 coding DNA: TGTGCCACCAGTGATACACCAGGGACTAGCGGGGCCCAAGAGACCCAGTACTTC.

This clone has a handful of counts. V gene TRBV30 combines with J gene TRBJ1-3; D is possibly TRBD1 (6 bases). CDR1 and CDR2 (germline): GTSNPN, SVGIG (reference sequence). V was pared by 4 bases and J by 8 bases, with 15 bases between. CDR3 size: 13 residues. As DNA, the CDR3 is TGTGCCTGGAATTCGGGCAGGGGTTACACCATATATTTT. Residues: CAWNSGRGYTIYF.

The chain joins TRBV18 to TRBJ1-3; tentatively, D is TRBD1 (5 bases). CDR1 and CDR2 from the germline V gene are KGHSH and LQKENI. Trimming removed 3 bases at V and 0 bases at J, with 18 bases between. This CDR3 has 18 residues. CDR3 sequence (DNA): TGTGCCAGCTCACCCCAACCGGGACTGACCTTCTCTGGAAACACCATATATTTT. Translation gives CASSPQPGLTFSGNTIYF.